Each of the 17 T cell receptor beta chains below was sequenced from the same sample in a study of shared clonotypes between healthy human individuals. The naive CD8 population came from CD45RO-negative cells selected for CCR7, without terminally differentiated effector memory CD45RA+ cells. Repertoires were generated with immunoSEQ multiplex PCR, while TCRdb's copy carries only in-frame clones and drops some. The sample includes millions of clones, around 96% of them seen just once. Material for sequencing was naive CD8+ T cells sorted from blood. The receptors derive from a man between 18 and 29 years old in good health.

The chain recombines TRBV4-1 with TRBJ2-5; tentative D call: TRBD2 (7 bases). CDR1 is MGHRA, CDR2 YSYEKL, per germline. V dropped 1 base and J dropped 4 bases, with 13 bases sitting between them. The CDR3 loop spans 15 amino acids. Here the CDR3 DNA reads TGCGCCAGCAGCCAAGTGGTAGGGGGGGGAGAGACCCAGTACTTC. Its protein is CASSQVVGGGETQYF.

This clone has only one observation. The chain recombines TRBV10-3 with TRBJ2-5; possible D gene TRBD2, 6 bases. CDR3 size: 17 residues. Germline CDR1 is ENHRY and CDR2 is SYGVKD. V lost 0 bases and J 3 bases, leaving 17 bases between the germline ends. Here the CDR3 DNA reads TGTGCCATCAGTGAGTCGGGCGGGACTCCACAAAAAGAGACCCAGTACTTC. It translates to CAISESGGTPQKETQYF.

This chain connects TRBV18 to TRBJ2-1; D not certain. This CDR3 region has 16 residues. The V gene lost 0 bases and the J gene lost 9 bases, with 18 bases spanning the gap. The V gene's germline CDR1 is KGHSH and CDR2 LQKENI. CDR3 sequence: CASSPPETYHWAEQFF. CDR3 coding DNA: TGTGCCAGCTCACCACCGGAAACTTACCATTGGGCTGAGCAGTTCTTC.

The chain links TRBV30 to TRBJ2-1; 11 bases match TRBD1. V lost 2 bases, J lost 9 bases, and 15 bases stayed unmatched. CDR1 and CDR2 (germline): GTSNPN, SVGIG (reference sequence). The CDR3 is 17 residues long. CDR3 nucleotide sequence: TGTGCCTGGAGTACCAGGACAGGGGGCGGCAACTCGGGTGAGCAGTTCTTC. It is translated as CAWSTRTGGGNSGEQFF.

This chain links TRBV29-1 with TRBJ1-6; the match to TRBD1 covers 7 bases. The CDR3 has 15 residues. CDR1 is SQVTM and CDR2 is ANQGSEA in the germline V gene. Unmatched junction bases numbered 12, after V lost 6 bases and J lost 7 bases. This CDR3 reads CSVNAEGAGNSPLHF. The CDR3 DNA follows: TGCAGCGTCAACGCCGAGGGGGCTGGAAATTCACCCCTCCACTTT.

V and J are TRBV4-1 and TRBJ2-5; a weak D match, TRBD1 (6 bases). V lost 5 bases to trimming and J lost 5 bases, with 21 bases between them. There are 16 residues in the CDR3. Germline assignment: CDR1 MGHRA and CDR2 YSYEKL. DNA for the CDR3: TGCGCCAGCAGCACCCTCTGGACAGTCCGAGGGGAGACCCAGTACTTC. Translated, it gives CASSTLWTVRGETQYF.

The rearrangement uses TRBV6-4 and TRBJ2-7; D remains unclear. Per the germline V gene, CDR1 is MRHNA and CDR2 is SNTAGT. Trimming pared 8 bases from V and 5 bases from J, leaving 19 bases between. CDR3 length equals 14 residues. The CDR3 nucleotides are TGTGCCAGCCGGAGAAGATTCCCGGGTGACGAGCAGTACTTC. It translates to CASRRRFPGDEQYF.

The V call is TRBV4-1, the J call TRBJ2-5; TRBD1 or TRBD2 may be the D gene (6 bases each). Trimming removed 2 bases from V and 4 bases from J, with 17 bases in between. CDR3 length: 16 residues. CDR1 is MGHRA, CDR2 YSYEKL, per germline. The CDR3: CASSQKVGGPRETQYF. CDR3 sequence (DNA): TGCGCCAGCAGCCAAAAAGTGGGGGGCCCGAGAGAGACCCAGTACTTC.

CDR3 DNA: TGTGCCAGTAGTATAGGCGGGACTACCTCCTACGAGCAGTACTTC. This codes for CASSIGGTTSYEQYF. V and J are TRBV19 and TRBJ2-7; 7 nucleotides agree with TRBD2. The CDR3 totals 15 residues. The junction had 3 bases not matched to a gene; V was cut back by 1 base and J by 0 bases. The germline V gene has CDR1 LNHDA and CDR2 SQIVND (reference sequence).

The chain carries TRBV25-1 and TRBJ1-1, with TRBD1 identical over 7 bases. The CDR3 is made up of 15 amino acids. The V gene's germline CDR1 is MGHDK and CDR2 SYGVNS. The ends lost 5 bases at V and 4 bases at J; junction bases unmatched: 10. The CDR3 protein is CASSKNRGTATEAFF. As DNA, the CDR3 is TGTGCCAGCAGTAAAAACAGGGGAACCGCCACTGAAGCTTTCTTT.

This chain connects TRBV5-1 to TRBJ1-2, with D unresolved. This CDR3 comprises 15 residues. V lost 1 base to trimming and J lost 2 bases, with 12 bases between them. Germline V gene sequence: CDR1 SGHRS, CDR2 YFSETQ. The CDR3 reads CASSLYNNKNYGYTF. CDR3 coding DNA: TGCGCCAGCAGCTTGTACAATAACAAGAACTATGGCTACACCTTC.

V and J are TRBV6-5 and TRBJ1-6; D is perhaps TRBD1 (5 bases). CDR1 and CDR2 (germline): MNHEY, SVGAGI. The ends were cut back, 4 bases at V and 7 bases at J, with 11 bases in the middle. The CDR3 covers 14 residues. The CDR3 region is CASSFSGINSPLHF. CDR3 DNA: TGTGCCAGCAGTTTTTCAGGGATCAATTCACCCCTCCACTTT.

This clone has just one count. Within the sample, other DNA sequences also encode this same CDR3. This chain joins TRBV5-6 and TRBJ2-2, with 11 bases aligning to TRBD1. After removal of 2 bases from V and 4 bases from J, the junction contained 1 base not matched to a gene. The germline V gene has CDR1 SGHDT and CDR2 YYEEEE. The CDR3 sequence is 15 residues long. CDR3 DNA sequence: TGTGCCAGCAGCTTCGGGACAGGGGGCACCGGGGAGCTGTTTTTT. This codes for CASSFGTGGTGELFF.

The V and J genes are TRBV6-1 and TRBJ2-7; a possible D gene is TRBD2 (6 bases). The length of the CDR3 is 13 residues. V was trimmed by 0 bases and J by 7 bases, leaving 10 bases between them. Germline V lookup: CDR1 MNHNS, CDR2 SASEGT. The CDR3 sequence is CASSEAGDWEQYF. The CDR3 coding sequence is TGTGCCAGCAGTGAAGCAGGGGACTGGGAGCAGTACTTC.

V and J are TRBV14 and TRBJ2-7; 7 nucleotides align to TRBD1. Germline V lookup: CDR1 SGHDN, CDR2 FVKESK. The V segment lost 3 bases and the J segment 7 bases; nucleotides outside the gene matches: 9. The CDR3 extends over 14 amino acids. The CDR3: CASSHWGQSGEQYF. CDR3 bases: TGTGCCAGCAGCCATTGGGGACAGTCGGGTGAGCAGTACTTC.

This clone was recorded only once. The same CDR3 can be traced to other DNA sequences in this sample. This chain connects TRBV13 to TRBJ1-2, with 10 bases matching TRBD1. The CDR3 is 13 residues long. CDR1 and CDR2 (germline): PRHDT, FYEKMQ (reference sequence). Germline trimming cut 5 bases from V and 5 bases from J; bases unmatched to any gene: 2. The CDR3 is CASSEDRGYGYTF. The CDR3 DNA sequence: TGTGCCAGCAGCGAGGACAGGGGGTATGGCTACACCTTC.

In its sample, this clone was seen a few times. V and J are TRBV2 and TRBJ1-1, with D hard to call. The V gene's germline CDR1 is SNHLY and CDR2 FYNNEI. This CDR3 has 13 residues. The V end was cut by 8 bases, the J end by 0 bases, with 10 bases between. The CDR3 reads CASVGEVNTEAFF. Here the CDR3 DNA reads TGTGCCAGCGTGGGCGAGGTGAACACTGAAGCTTTCTTT.